The T cell receptor beta chain under discussion was sequenced for a study of early T cells in non-severe SARS-CoV-2 infection. About the research overall: With bulk RNA from unsorted whole blood as input, sequencing yielded unpaired chains. Study results and limitations: Anti-spike CD8 specificities were favored by VDJdb matching, whose results missed private and CD4 specificities.

This clonotype was found many times. Its antigen is as yet unknown. The CDR3 contains 17 residues. Germline V gene sequence: CDR1 MDHEN, CDR2 SYDVKM. J was trimmed by 6 bases and V by 6 bases; bases with no gene match: 16. Unique molecular identifiers (one per individual cDNA molecule) were attached. TCRdb passed the 5' RACE reads through MiXCR, listing each CDR3 protein once. The data contain around 49,000 distinct CDR3 sequences, around 10% of them seen just once; the ten biggest clones take up roughly 22%. This clonotype was sampled from an adult who was a healthcare worker with PCR-confirmed SARS-CoV-2 infection or an uninfected control (not recorded which). The sequenced sample was whole blood. The chain joins TRBV28 to TRBJ2-3, with TRBD2 identical over 9 bases. As DNA, the CDR3 is TGTGCCAGCAGCCCCCCGAGACTAGCGGATCCGATGGATACGCAGTATTTT. This codes for CASSPPRLADPMDTQYF. The entire variable domain, with the rest obtained from reference TRBV28 and TRBJ2-3, is as follows: DVKVTQSSRYLVKRTGEKVFLECVQDMDHENMFWYRQDPGLGLRLIYFSYDVKMKEKGDIPEGYSVSREKKERFSLILESASTNQTSMYLCASSPPRLADPMDTQYFGPGTRLTVL.